These T cell receptor beta chains were read from a single sample in a study of blood T cell repertoires in COVID-19. Repertoires were generated with immunoSEQ multiplex PCR, while TCRdb's copy carries only in-frame clones and drops some. The sample has some 180,000 clones, roughly 80% seen once; the top ten hold roughly 6.4%. The sequencing input was peripheral blood. Receptor source: a man aged 60-69 years with acute or convalescent COVID-19. The CDR3 runs from the conserved cysteine through the conserved F or W. Each record gives: J gene, D gene, clone size, V gene, CDR3 DNA, CDR3 protein. A D gene is named only where the DNA matches it firmly. Clone size is not always given. Where it is, it says once, few, many or a class for expanded clones.

TRBJ1-6 TRBD1 . TRBV9 TGTGCCAGCAGCGGAGGGACAGCTTCACCCCTCCACTTT CASSGGTASPLHF
TRBJ2-3 . . TRBV7-9 TGTGCCACCTCCACCGGGGGGCTAGATACGCAGTATTTT CATSTGGLDTQYF
TRBJ1-3 . . TRBV2 TGTGCCAGCAACCTACAGGAGAGAAACACCATATATTTT CASNLQERNTIYF
TRBJ2-7 . . TRBV21-1 TGTGCCAGCAGCAAAGCTAGCGGGCACGAGCAGTACTTC CASSKASGHEQYF
TRBJ2-7 TRBD2 . TRBV7-2 TGTGCCAGCAGCCATACTAGCGGGGCCTACGAGCAGTACTTC CASSHTSGAYEQYF
TRBJ1-5 TRBD1 . TRBV23-1 TGCGCCAGCAGGCGGACAGGGTGGAATCAGCCCCAGCATTTT CASRRTGWNQPQHF
TRBJ2-3 . . TRBV19 TGTGCCAGTAGTATACAGGGGCCTAACACAGATACGCAGTATTTT CASSIQGPNTDTQYF
TRBJ2-6 . . TRBV6-5 TGTGCCAGCACCCCTACCTACTCTGGGGCCAACGTCCTGACTTTC CASTPTYSGANVLTF
TRBJ1-5 . . TRBV6-5 TGTGCCAGCAGTTCGACAGATAGCAATCAGCCCCAGCATTTT CASSSTDSNQPQHF
TRBJ2-3 . . TRBV6-6 TGTGCCAGCAGCAGAACAGAAGATACGCAGTATTTT CASSRTEDTQYF
TRBJ1-4 TRBD1 once TRBV4-3 TGCGCCAGCAGCCAAGATCCAATCGGACAGGGGGATGAAAAACTGTTTTTT CASSQDPIGQGDEKLFF
TRBJ2-5 . . TRBV2 TGTGCCAGCAGTCGAGGGTACCAAGAGACCCAGTACTTC CASSRGYQETQYF
TRBJ2-1 TRBD2 . TRBV9 TGTGCCAGCAGCCCAATAGCGGGAGTGAATGAGCAGTTCTTC CASSPIAGVNEQFF
TRBJ1-3 . once TRBV5-4 TGTGCCAGCAGCTTGGGACAGCCCGGGTCCGGAAACACCATATATTTT CASSLGQPGSGNTIYF
TRBJ1-6 . . TRBV6-5 TGTGCCAGCAGTTACGCTCAGGGTTCTAGTTCACCCCTCCACTTT CASSYAQGSSSPLHF
TRBJ2-7 . medium-sized TRBV25-1 TGTGCCAGCAGTGCCCCGGGGTTCTCCTACGAGCAGTACTTC CASSAPGFSYEQYF
TRBJ2-3 TRBD1 . TRBV10-3 TGTGCCATCGGCGGGTCAGGGGGCGACACAGATACGCAGTATTTT CAIGGSGGDTDTQYF
TRBJ2-1 TRBD2 many TRBV3-1/TRBV3-2 TGTGCCAGCAGCCACGGGACTAGCGGGAGGGACAATGAGCAGTTCTTC CASSHGTSGRDNEQFF
TRBJ2-3 . . TRBV15 TGTGCCACCAACCCGGTAGGGGGGGGGACGAGCACAGATACGCAGTATTTT CATNPVGGGTSTDTQYF
TRBJ2-1 TRBD2 . TRBV4-1 TGCGCCAGCAGCCGAGGGACTAGCGGGGGGGCTTCCCACAATGAGCAGTTCTTC CASSRGTSGGASHNEQFF
TRBJ2-7 TRBD2 . TRBV7-2 TGTGCCAGCAGCCAAACCGGGACTAGCGTCCACGAGCAGTACTTC CASSQTGTSVHEQYF
TRBJ2-7 TRBD2 . TRBV11-2 TGTGCCAGCAGCTTAGTCTTGTCGGGAGGCTCCTACGAGCAGTACTTC CASSLVLSGGSYEQYF
TRBJ1-2 . . TRBV30 TGTGCCTGGAGCGGAGGGGCCGGCTACACCTTC CAWSGGAGYTF
TRBJ2-7 TRBD2 . TRBV7-9 TGTGCCAGCAGCCCCCGACTAGCGGGAGGACAGGGCCACGAGCAGTACTTC CASSPRLAGGQGHEQYF
TRBJ2-7 TRBD2 . TRBV27 TGTGCCAGCAGATGGGGCGGGAGTTGGAACGAGCAGTACTTC CASRWGGSWNEQYF
TRBJ2-7 TRBD1 once TRBV30 TGTGCCTGGGGGGACAGGGCTAGCTCCTACGAGCAGTACTTC CAWGDRASSYEQYF
TRBJ2-3 TRBD2 . TRBV9 TGTGCCAGCAGCGTAGCCCCTGCCAGCGGGGGAACAGATACGCAGTATTTT CASSVAPASGGTDTQYF
TRBJ1-3 . . TRBV9 TGTGCCAGCAGCGTTCGGGAGGGCTCTGGAAACACCATATATTTT CASSVREGSGNTIYF
TRBJ1-1 TRBD1 . TRBV19 TGTGCCAGTAGTATAGGAGGGACAGGGGATGTAGGTAAAGCTTTCTTT CASSIGGTGDVGKAFF
TRBJ1-2 . . TRBV2 TGTGCCAGCAGTCAAAGACAGGAGCCCTATGGCTACACCTTC CASSQRQEPYGYTF
TRBJ2-7 . many TRBV2 TGTGCCTTAAAAGAGCGTTTCTCCTCCTACGAGCAGTACTTC CALKERFSSYEQYF
TRBJ2-1 . . TRBV9 TGTGCCAGCAGCCTAGAGGGCGGGAACACATACAATGAGCAGTTCTTC CASSLEGGNTYNEQFF
TRBJ2-7 TRBD2 . TRBV10-3 TGTGCCATCCGGACTAGCGGGGGTTACAACCTACCCTACGAGCAGTACTTC CAIRTSGGYNLPYEQYF
TRBJ2-3 . once TRBV7-3 TGTGCCAGCAGCTCAAGCTCTAGTTCAGATACGCAGTATTTT CASSSSSSSDTQYF
TRBJ1-3 . . TRBV6-1 TGTGCCAGCAGTGATTCTGCGGGAGGGTTTGGAAACACCATATATTTT CASSDSAGGFGNTIYF
TRBJ1-2 . . TRBV2 TGTGCCAGCAGTGAGGTAGGGGCGCCCCGTGGCTACACCTTC CASSEVGAPRGYTF
TRBJ1-5 TRBD1 . TRBV4-1 TGCGCCAGCAGCCAAGATGGACAGGGAGACAATCAGCCCCAGCATTTT CASSQDGQGDNQPQHF
TRBJ2-3 TRBD2 . TRBV9 TGTGCCAGCAGCCCGCGGGGGGACACAGATACGCAGTATTTT CASSPRGDTDTQYF
TRBJ1-2 . . TRBV30 TGTGCCTGGAGCCCTGGGGGGGGGACCTCCTATGGCTACACCTTC CAWSPGGGTSYGYTF
TRBJ2-1 . . TRBV9 TGTGCCAGCAGCGTAGTTGGCAACTACAATGAGCAGTTCTTC CASSVVGNYNEQFF
TRBJ2-1 . . TRBV2 TGTGCCAGCAGACTACTAGTAGGTGAGCAGTTCTTC CASRLLVGEQFF
TRBJ2-3 . . TRBV6-4 TGTGCCAGCAGTGACTCAATCGGCACAGATACGCAGTATTTT CASSDSIGTDTQYF
TRBJ2-6 TRBD1 . TRBV7-3 TGTGCCAGCAGCCAAGGACAGGGGGCGGTTGGGGCCAACGTCCTGACTTTC CASSQGQGAVGANVLTF
TRBJ1-5 . few TRBV6-5 TGTGCCAGCCGGGCCGGGGGGCGAGGGAATCAGCCCCAGCATTTT CASRAGGRGNQPQHF
TRBJ2-1 TRBD2 . TRBV4-2 TGTGCCAGCAGCCAAAACCCAGGGACTAGCGGATACTTGAGCTCCTACAATGAGCAGTTCTTC CASSQNPGTSGYLSSYNEQFF
TRBJ2-7 . . TRBV21-1 TGTGCCAGCAAAGTTAGCACTCCCAGATCCTACGAGCAGTACTTC CASKVSTPRSYEQYF
TRBJ1-5 TRBD1 . TRBV4-1 TGCGCCAGCAGCCAAGTGGTCAGGGGGCTGTATCAGCCCCAGCATTTT CASSQVVRGLYQPQHF
TRBJ1-4 . . TRBV29-1 TGCAGCGCCAACAGTGGAACTAATGAAAAACTGTTTTTT CSANSGTNEKLFF
TRBJ2-7 TRBD1 . TRBV15 TGTGCCACCAGCAGAGATACAACAGGGGCAGATTACGAGCAGTACTTC CATSRDTTGADYEQYF
TRBJ1-1 TRBD1 . TRBV6-6 TGTGCCAGCAGTAAGGGACAGGGTATCACTGAAGCTTTCTTT CASSKGQGITEAFF
TRBJ1-1 TRBD1 few TRBV20-1 TGCAGTGCTAGTTTGGGACAGAGATACACTGAAGCTTTCTTT CSASLGQRYTEAFF